The 27 T cell receptor beta chains below all came from one sample that was sequenced in a study of shared clonotypes between healthy human individuals. Naive CD8 populations comprised CD45RO-negative cells positively selected for CCR7, excluding terminally differentiated effector memory CD45RA+ cells. Data came from immunoSEQ multiplex PCR; TCRdb stores just in-frame clones and leaves some out. This table has around 1,900,000 clones, just over 90% appearing once. Sequencing was done on a sample of naive CD8+ T cells from PBMCs. These receptors were taken from a man between 18 and 35 years old in good health. Some clones in this sample may be carry-over from other donors' samples.

The V gene is TRBV29-1, the J gene TRBJ2-7; 14 bases are a match to TRBD2. J was trimmed by 4 bases and V by 7 bases; bases with no gene match: 6. The CDR3 is 14 residues long. Germline V gene sequence: CDR1 SQVTM, CDR2 ANQGSEA. CDR3 bases: TGCAGCGGAATGACTAGCGGGAGGGATTACGAGCAGTACTTC. Its translation: CSGMTSGRDYEQYF.

The chain combines TRBV5-8 with TRBJ2-7; 7 positions match TRBD1. CDR3 length equals 16 residues. Germline V gene sequence: CDR1 SGHTS, CDR2 YDEGEE. Losses at the gene ends were 4 bases for V and 2 bases for J; bases not matched to a gene: 12. CDR3 sequence: CASSEDTGTAAYEQYF. Written as DNA, the CDR3 is TGTGCCAGCAGCGAAGACACCGGGACAGCGGCCTACGAGCAGTACTTC.

The chain couples TRBV4-3 to TRBJ2-1; 7 nucleotides line up with TRBD1. This CDR3 comprises 16 residues. The germline CDR1 and CDR2 sequences are LGHNA and YSLEER. The V and J ends lost 0 bases and 2 bases, in that order; junction bases with no gene match: 4. The CDR3 region is CASSQDVQGAYNEQFF. The CDR3 DNA follows: TGCGCCAGCAGCCAAGACGTCCAGGGGGCCTACAATGAGCAGTTCTTC.

V and J are TRBV11-2 and TRBJ2-5, with D unresolved. V dropped 3 bases and J dropped 2 bases, with 13 bases sitting between them. Germline loops: CDR1 SGHAT, CDR2 FQNNGV. This CDR3 region has 15 residues. CDR3 residues: CASSFTGFAQETQYF. In nucleotides, the CDR3 is TGTGCCAGCAGCTTCACTGGGTTCGCGCAAGAGACCCAGTACTTC. Looking up the rest from reference TRBV11-2 and TRBJ2-5 gives the full variable domain: EAGVAQSPRYKIIEKRQSVAFWCNPISGHATLYWYQQILGQGPKLLIQFQNNGVVDDSQLPKDRFSAERLKGVDSTLKIQPAKLEDSAVYLCASSFTGFAQETQYFGPGTRLLVL.

Concerning this clone: This sample includes further DNA sequences coding for the same CDR3. The chain carries TRBV11-2 and TRBJ2-7; D gene ambiguous. Germline V gene data show CDR1 as SGHAT and CDR2 as FQNNGV. Trimming shortened V by 3 bases and J by 2 bases, and 8 bases separated the two germline ends. The CDR3 runs to 13 residues. In DNA, the CDR3 is TGTGCCAGCAGCTTCTCCAGAACCTACGAGCAGTACTTC. The encoded protein is CASSFSRTYEQYF.

V and J are TRBV7-9 and TRBJ1-4, with no clear D. Per germline, CDR1 SEHNR and CDR2 FQNEAQ (reference sequence). V shed 1 base and J shed 5 bases, with 11 bases lying between them. The CDR3 has 15 residues. The DNA for the CDR3 is TGTGCCAGCAGCTTAGGGGAGAGGCTGAATGAAAAACTGTTTTTT. It codes for CASSLGERLNEKLFF. Combining the CDR3 with reference TRBV7-9 and TRBJ1-4 gives the whole variable domain DTGVSQNPRHKITKRGQNVTFRCDPISEHNRLYWYRQTLGQGPEFLTYFQNEAQLEKSRLLSDRFSAERPKGSFSTLEIQRTEQGDSAMYLCASSLGERLNEKLFFGSGTQLSVL.

This clone was recorded only once. The chain carries TRBV27 and TRBJ2-1; the D call may be TRBD1 or TRBD2 (5 bases each). The CDR3 extends over 14 amino acids. Germline V gene lookup returns CDR1 MNHEY and CDR2 SMNVEV (reference sequence). Between the trimmed V and J ends, which lost 0 bases and 6 bases, there was a span of 9 bases. The CDR3, as DNA: TGTGCCAGCAGTTTATCGGGACCGAGCAATGAGCAGTTCTTC. Its translation is CASSLSGPSNEQFF.

This clone was found once. The chain combines TRBV7-2 with TRBJ2-7; a possible D gene is TRBD2 (5 bases). V was pared by 5 bases and J by 3 bases, with 14 bases between. Germline V gene sequence: CDR1 SGHTA, CDR2 FQGNSA. CDR3 length: 14 amino acids. This chain's CDR3 is CASSLGLNSYEQYF. In DNA, the CDR3 is TGTGCCAGCAGCCTCGGACTGAACAGCTACGAGCAGTACTTC.

The chain employs TRBV7-7 and TRBJ2-1; D is perhaps TRBD1 or TRBD2 (5 bases each). The CDR3 has 15 amino acids. Germline-derived CDR1 and CDR2 are SSHAT and FNYEAQ (reference sequence). Trimming left V 0 bases short and J 8 bases short, with 14 bases between. The CDR3 nucleotides read TGTGCCAGCAGCTTAGCGTTTTCAATGGGGGATGAGCAGTTCTTC. This codes for CASSLAFSMGDEQFF.

With respect to this clone: In the same sample, other DNA sequences code for this CDR3. The chain joins TRBV29-1 to TRBJ2-7; 10 bases are shared with TRBD1. The length of the CDR3 is 13 residues. J gave up 4 bases and V 6 bases, and 6 bases lay outside the gene matches. Germline values: CDR1 SQVTM, CDR2 ANQGSEA. The CDR3 reads CSVLGTGVYEQYF. CDR3 DNA: TGCAGCGTCCTGGGGACAGGGGTTTACGAGCAGTACTTC.

The chain joins TRBV6-4 to TRBJ1-2; TRBD1 is a possible D gene (5 bases). Looked up from germline, CDR1 is MRHNA and CDR2 is SNTAGT. The CDR3 is made up of 14 amino acids. V lost 6 bases, J lost 4 bases, and 15 bases lay in between. The CDR3 nucleotides read TGTGCCAGCAGGGCTACGGGGCCGCTCTATGGCTACACCTTC. It translates to CASRATGPLYGYTF.

The J gene is TRBJ2-7, the V gene TRBV7-3; D not resolved. Germline V CDR1 and CDR2: SGHTA, FQGTGA. Trimming stripped 4 bases from V and 5 bases from J, with 12 bases between. This CDR3 comprises 13 residues. The CDR3 sequence: CASSSIPVDEQYF. CDR3 coding DNA: TGTGCCAGCAGCTCGATACCGGTTGACGAGCAGTACTTC.

The CDR3 protein is CASSVGDRTYGYTF. As DNA, the CDR3 is TGTGCCAGCAGCGTAGGGGACAGGACCTATGGCTACACCTTC. The chain joins TRBV9 to TRBJ1-2, with 8 bases lining up with TRBD1. The CDR3 is 14 amino acids. Looked up from germline, CDR1 is SGDLS and CDR2 is YYNGEE. The V and J ends lost 0 bases and 4 bases, in that order; junction bases with no gene match: 2.

The chain couples TRBV11-2 to TRBJ2-7; 7 bases line up with TRBD2. There are 13 residues in the CDR3. Germline CDR1 and CDR2: SGHAT and FQNNGV. V lost 2 bases, J lost 4 bases, and 2 bases stayed unmatched. This CDR3 reads CASSLWTRYEQYF. DNA for the CDR3: TGTGCCAGCAGCTTATGGACTAGATACGAGCAGTACTTC.

J is TRBJ1-4 and V is TRBV19; a possible D gene is TRBD1 (5 bases). Trimming left V 4 bases short and J 8 bases short, with 14 bases between. The CDR3 sequence is 14 residues long. Germline V gives CDR1 LNHDA, CDR2 SQIVND (reference sequence). The CDR3 region is CASSTVGRGEKLFF. The CDR3 nucleotides are TGTGCCAGTAGTACGGTCGGAAGGGGAGAAAAACTGTTTTTT.

This CDR3 reads CAISKGEADGYTF. The DNA for the CDR3 is TGTGCCATCAGTAAAGGGGAGGCGGATGGCTACACCTTC. The chain employs TRBV10-3 and TRBJ1-2, with D possibly TRBD1 on 5 matching bases. The V gene lost 5 bases and the J gene lost 6 bases, with 13 bases spanning the gap. The CDR3 is made up of 13 amino acids. Germline CDR1 and CDR2: ENHRY and SYGVKD.

The chain combines TRBV27 with TRBJ1-2, with D uncertain. CDR3 length: 14 residues. Trimming pared 3 bases from V and 0 bases from J, leaving 8 bases between. Germline loops: CDR1 MNHEY, CDR2 SMNVEV (reference sequence). DNA for the CDR3: TGTGCCAGCAGTTTCGGGGTCCCTAACTATGGCTACACCTTC. Translated: CASSFGVPNYGYTF.

As to this clone: Within the sample, other DNA sequences also encode this same CDR3. The V gene is TRBV28, the J gene TRBJ1-5; D is uncertain. CDR3 size: 11 residues. V was shortened by 6 bases and J by 6 bases, with 6 bases between the two germline ends. CDR1 is MDHEN, CDR2 SYDVKM, per germline. The CDR3 DNA reads as TGTGCCAGCAGCCTTAGTCAGCCCCAGCATTTT. Its translation: CASSLSQPQHF. The full variable domain, rest sourced from reference TRBV28 and TRBJ1-5, is DVKVTQSSRYLVKRTGEKVFLECVQDMDHENMFWYRQDPGLGLRLIYFSYDVKMKEKGDIPEGYSVSREKKERFSLILESASTNQTSMYLCASSLSQPQHFGDGTRLSIL.

This clone was counted once. The V call is TRBV6-1, the J call TRBJ2-1; D not certain. This CDR3 comprises 15 residues. V was pared by 3 bases and J by 8 bases, with 17 bases between. Germline-derived CDR1 and CDR2 are MNHNS and SASEGT. Written as DNA, the CDR3 is TGTGCCAGCAGTGAGTTGGTGGAGACAAGCGATGAGCAGTTCTTC. Residues: CASSELVETSDEQFF.

The chain uses TRBV6-5 and TRBJ1-1; 7 positions agree with TRBD1. The CDR3 totals 15 residues. Germline CDR1 MNHEY, CDR2 SVGAGI. V shed 5 bases, J shed 8 bases, and the junction held 14 bases outside the gene matches. The CDR3 DNA is TGTGCCAGCAGTCCGACAGGGAGGATCGTAGCCGAAGCTTTCTTT. Amino acids: CASSPTGRIVAEAFF.

The V gene is TRBV28, the J gene TRBJ2-3; a weak D match, TRBD1 (5 bases). Germline CDR1 reads MDHEN; CDR2 reads SYDVKM. This CDR3 comprises 14 residues. Trimming removed 5 bases at V and 4 bases at J, with 13 bases between. CDR3 coding DNA: TGTGCCAGCAGTACGCACAGGTATCCAGATACGCAGTATTTT. Residues: CASSTHRYPDTQYF.

The chain recombines TRBV9 with TRBJ1-2, with TRBD1 as a possible D gene (5 bases). V lost 0 bases and J lost 4, with 13 bases in between. Germline V gene sequence: CDR1 SGDLS, CDR2 YYNGEE. The CDR3 is 15 amino acids. In DNA, the CDR3 is TGTGCCAGCAGCGTAGGGTCAGGGTTACTCTATGGCTACACCTTC. Amino acid sequence: CASSVGSGLLYGYTF.

The J gene is TRBJ2-7, the V gene TRBV27; TRBD1 might be the D (5 bases). Looked up from germline, CDR1 is MNHEY and CDR2 is SMNVEV (reference sequence). V was clipped by 6 bases and J by 2 bases, with 17 bases between them. The CDR3 spans 15 residues. CDR3 sequence reads: CASSQRGLMTYEQYF. The DNA for the CDR3 is TGTGCCAGCAGCCAAAGGGGCCTGATGACCTACGAGCAGTACTTC.

J is TRBJ2-7 and V is TRBV5-6; 7 positions match TRBD2. CDR1 and CDR2 (germline): SGHDT, YYEEEE. Germline trimming cut 4 bases from V and 2 bases from J; bases unmatched to any gene: 6. The CDR3 consists of 14 residues. The CDR3 sequence: CASSPAGYPYEQYF. The CDR3, as DNA: TGTGCCAGCAGCCCAGCGGGGTACCCCTACGAGCAGTACTTC.

This clone has a single count. Different DNA sequences within this sample yield the same CDR3. This chain uses TRBV9 with TRBJ1-3; D gene unclear. Germline CDR1 and CDR2: SGDLS and YYNGEE. Trimming took off 0 bases at V and 2 bases at J, with 6 bases between the two ends. The length of the CDR3 is 14 residues. As DNA, the CDR3 is TGTGCCAGCAGCGTAGGAACAGCTGGAAACACCATATATTTT. Protein sequence: CASSVGTAGNTIYF.

On this clone: Other DNA sequences in the sample encode the same CDR3. The V call is TRBV27, the J call TRBJ1-1; D uncertain. The V gene lost 3 bases and the J gene lost 2 bases, with 7 bases spanning the gap. The CDR3 contains 13 residues. Germline V lookup: CDR1 MNHEY, CDR2 SMNVEV (reference sequence). CDR3 protein: CASSLSPNTEAFF. In DNA, the CDR3 is TGTGCCAGCAGTTTGTCCCCTAACACTGAAGCTTTCTTT.

The chain employs TRBV4-1 and TRBJ1-2, with a weak D call TRBD1 (6 bases). V was trimmed by 0 bases and J by 4 bases, leaving 15 bases between them. The CDR3 contains 16 residues. Germline values: CDR1 MGHRA, CDR2 YSYEKL. CDR3: CASSQDLPGGRYGYTF. The CDR3 DNA reads as TGCGCCAGCAGCCAAGATCTCCCGGGGGGGCGCTATGGCTACACCTTC.